Shown below are 22 T cell receptor beta chains from a single sample sequenced in a study of cytomegalovirus exposure and HLA in healthy donors. The PCR made use of 60 Vbeta and 13 Jbeta primers. The data were produced by immunoSEQ multiplex PCR, yet TCRdb's version contains in-frame clones alone and is incomplete. This repertoire shows tens of thousands of clones, approximately 86% found once; its top ten account for roughly 9.2%. Sequencing was done on a sample of PBMCs. These receptors came from a man aged 25 to 40 in good health and CMV-seropositive.

The chain links TRBV5-1 to TRBJ2-5; D uncertain. CDR3 length: 14 residues. V gave up 0 bases and J gave up 2 bases, with 8 bases separating them. Germline V gene sequence: CDR1 SGHRS, CDR2 YFSETQ. The CDR3 DNA is TGCGCCAGCAGCTTGGCCCACCAGCAAGAGACCCAGTACTTC. It codes for CASSLAHQQETQYF.

The chain has TRBV7-2 and TRBJ2-4, with 7 bases matching TRBD2. The CDR3 loop spans 17 amino acids. Germline V gives CDR1 SGHTA, CDR2 FQGNSA. The V gene end was trimmed by 1 base and the J gene end by 6 bases; junction bases not matched to a gene: 12. DNA of the CDR3: TGTGCCAGCAGCTTAGTAACCGGACTAGTGGGTGGAAACATTCAGTACTTC. Its protein product is CASSLVTGLVGGNIQYF.

This chain connects TRBV6-6 to TRBJ2-1; TRBD2 might be the D (5 bases). From germline, CDR1 is MNHNY and CDR2 SVGAGI (reference sequence). Trimming cost V 5 bases and J 3 bases, with 8 bases left between them. The CDR3 length is 13 residues. The CDR3 sequence: CASSARDYNEQFF. The CDR3 DNA reads as TGTGCCAGCAGTGCCCGGGACTACAATGAGCAGTTCTTC.

V is TRBV9 and J is TRBJ2-1; TRBD2 matches 12 bases. V was pared by 3 bases and J by 0 bases, with 1 base of the junction left unmatched. CDR3 size: 16 residues. The germline V gene has CDR1 SGDLS and CDR2 YYNGEE. Here the CDR3 DNA reads TGTGCCAGCAGCGCTAGCGGGAGGGTCTCCTACAATGAGCAGTTCTTC. It yields the protein CASSASGRVSYNEQFF.

The gene calls are TRBV5-1 and TRBJ2-1; no firm D call. Germline CDR1 reads SGHRS; CDR2 reads YFSETQ. V shed 4 bases and J shed 5 bases, with 4 bases lying between them. This CDR3 has 11 residues. The CDR3 is CASSVNNEQFF. The CDR3 region has the DNA TGCGCCAGCAGCGTAAACAATGAGCAGTTCTTC.

Note on this clone: Because it lacks the conserved phenylalanine or tryptophan at the end, this CDR3 is likely a read error. CDR3 nucleotides: TGTGCCAGCAGCGTAGGGGGGACAGGGTACGAGCAGTACCTC. Protein product: CASSVGGTGYEQYL. The rearrangement joins TRBV9 to TRBJ2-7, with TRBD1 matching 9 bases. The V and J ends lost 0 bases and 4 bases, in that order; junction bases with no gene match: 2. CDR3 size: 14 residues. The germline V gene has CDR1 SGDLS and CDR2 YYNGEE.

The chain links TRBV5-1 to TRBJ2-3, with TRBD2 identical over 8 bases. Germline V CDR1 and CDR2: SGHRS, YFSETQ. V shed 2 bases, J shed 5 bases, and the junction held 7 bases outside the gene matches. The CDR3 is 15 residues long. The CDR3 reads CASSLAGESGDTQYF. For the CDR3, the DNA is TGCGCCAGCAGCTTAGCGGGAGAGAGTGGAGATACGCAGTATTTT.

The chain combines TRBV18 with TRBJ1-1; D is possibly TRBD1 (6 bases). The V gene lost 1 base and the J gene lost 0 bases, with 9 bases spanning the gap. The CDR3 extends over 15 amino acids. Per the germline V gene, CDR1 is KGHSH and CDR2 is LQKENI. CDR3 in amino acids: CASSPRQGMNTEAFF. The DNA for the CDR3 is TGTGCCAGCTCACCACGGCAGGGGATGAACACTGAAGCTTTCTTT.

The chain uses TRBV5-1 and TRBJ1-4; 7 bases align to TRBD1. The CDR3 spans 14 residues. Germline CDR1 and CDR2: SGHRS and YFSETQ. The trim removed 0 bases at V and 14 bases at J, leaving 10 bases unmatched. CDR3 sequence (DNA): TGCGCCAGCAGCTTGGGGGGGACAGCTCCTGCCCTGTTTTTT. Residues: CASSLGGTAPALFF.

The chain employs TRBV15 and TRBJ2-1; possibly TRBD2 for D (6 bases). Germline loops: CDR1 LNHNV, CDR2 YYDKDF (reference sequence). Trimming took off 4 bases at V and 10 bases at J, with 17 bases between the two ends. CDR3 size: 14 residues. CDR3 amino acids: CATSTAGQVHEQFF. The CDR3 bases are TGTGCCACCAGCACGGCGGGGCAGGTCCACGAGCAGTTCTTC.

This chain uses TRBV5-6 with TRBJ2-5; TRBD1 matches 8 bases. This CDR3 contains 13 residues. With 4 bases clipped from V and 3 bases from J, the junction kept 2 bases outside the gene matches. The germline CDR1 and CDR2 sequences are SGHDT and YYEEEE. The CDR3 spells CASSQTGEETQYF. The CDR3 DNA reads as TGTGCCAGCAGCCAGACAGGGGAAGAGACCCAGTACTTC.

The chain uses TRBV2 and TRBJ1-2, with D possibly being TRBD1 (6 bases). Germline CDR1 is SNHLY and CDR2 is FYNNEI. Trimming left V 7 bases short and J 0 bases short, with 15 bases between. The CDR3 is made up of 15 amino acids. CDR3 nucleotide sequence: TGTGCCAGCACCCCTCAGGGACAAGCTAACTATGGCTACACCTTC. Translating it yields CASTPQGQANYGYTF.

The chain combines TRBV10-3 with TRBJ2-7, with D unresolved. Trimming cost V 5 bases and J 3 bases, with 5 bases left between them. The CDR3 extends over 11 amino acids. Germline V gene lookup returns CDR1 ENHRY and CDR2 SYGVKD. The CDR3 bases are TGTGCCATCAGTCAACACTACGAGCAGTACTTC. As protein: CAISQHYEQYF.

The rearrangement links TRBV28 to TRBJ2-7; perhaps TRBD2 as D (5 bases). CDR1 and CDR2 from the germline V gene are MDHEN and SYDVKM. V gave up 6 bases and J gave up 3 bases, with 18 bases separating them. CDR3 size: 15 residues. For the CDR3, the DNA is TGTGCCAGCAGCCCCGGGTTCACCGGAGGCTACGAGCAGTACTTC. Translating gives CASSPGFTGGYEQYF.

The rearrangement links TRBV5-1 to TRBJ2-3, with 13 nucleotides matching TRBD2. Germline CDR1 is SGHRS and CDR2 is YFSETQ. The V segment lost 4 bases and the J segment 1 base; nucleotides outside the gene matches: 9. The CDR3 has 18 amino acids. CDR3 amino acids: CASSRAKLAGGGTDTQYF. CDR3 nucleotides: TGCGCCAGCAGCCGAGCGAAACTAGCGGGAGGGGGCACAGATACGCAGTATTTT. The full variable domain, with the rest looked up from reference TRBV5-1 and TRBJ2-3, is KAGVTQTPRYLIKTRGQQVTLSCSPISGHRSVSWYQQTPGQGLQFLFEYFSETQRNKGNFPGRFSGRQFSNSRSEMNVSTLELGDSALYLCASSRAKLAGGGTDTQYFGPGTRLTVL.

The chain recombines TRBV28 with TRBJ1-6; TRBD1 agrees at 8 bases. This CDR3 spans 13 amino acids. Trimming removed 3 bases from V and 9 bases from J; junction bases left unmatched: 1. Germline CDR1 MDHEN, CDR2 SYDVKM. The CDR3 nucleotides read TGTGCCAGCAGTTTTACAGGGGGTTCACCCCTCCACTTT. As protein: CASSFTGGSPLHF.

This chain joins TRBV5-6 and TRBJ2-5; D is perhaps TRBD2 (5 bases). Looked up from germline, CDR1 is SGHDT and CDR2 is YYEEEE. The CDR3 contains 14 residues. V was cut by 3 bases and J by 4 bases, with 13 bases left in between. The CDR3 region has the DNA TGTGCCAGCAGCTCTGTGTCGGGGAGAGAGACCCAGTACTTC. This codes for CASSSVSGRETQYF.

The chain uses TRBV6-5 and TRBJ2-3, with a tentative D call TRBD2 (5 bases). This CDR3 contains 15 residues. The germline V gene has CDR1 MNHEY and CDR2 SVGAGI. V shed 2 bases and J shed 2 bases, with 11 bases lying between them. CDR3 in DNA: TGTGCCAGCAGTTACGCAGCGGCTTCCACAGATACGCAGTATTTT. Encoded protein: CASSYAAASTDTQYF.

The V gene is TRBV29-1, the J gene TRBJ2-5; 8 bases fit TRBD2. Per germline, CDR1 SQVTM and CDR2 ANQGSEA. The CDR3 consists of 15 residues. Unmatched junction bases numbered 11, after V lost 7 bases and J lost 1 base. The CDR3 loop reads CSGGGRGGSQETQYF. CDR3 nucleotide sequence: TGCAGCGGTGGCGGGCGCGGGGGGTCCCAAGAGACCCAGTACTTC.

V is TRBV19 and J is TRBJ2-1, with 10 bases identical to TRBD2. The CDR3 contains 16 residues. Germline V gene sequence: CDR1 LNHDA, CDR2 SQIVND (reference sequence). V dropped 6 bases and J dropped 5; count of bases not matched to a gene: 10. CDR3 region: CASRSPSGSIDNEQFF. CDR3 nucleotides: TGTGCCAGTAGAAGTCCTAGCGGGAGTATCGACAATGAGCAGTTCTTC.

Comment on this clone: Mismatch with germline at one junction end may stem from a read error. This chain connects TRBV4-1 to TRBJ2-7; maybe TRBD2 (7 bases). This CDR3 comprises 15 residues. Germline V gives CDR1 MGHRA, CDR2 YSYEKL. The CDR3 nucleotides read TGCGCCAGCAGCCGGCAGGGGCGGGGGCCCTACGAGCAGTGCTTC. This encodes CASSRQGRGPYEQCF.

V gene TRBV2 combines with J gene TRBJ2-2; 8 nucleotides agree with TRBD1. V was clipped by 6 bases and J by 6 bases; unmatched bases: 6. The V gene's germline CDR1 is SNHLY and CDR2 FYNNEI. The CDR3 is 14 residues long. The CDR3, as DNA: TGTGCCAGCAGACTTCAGGGGGCAGCCGGGGAGCTGTTTTTT. Encoded protein: CASRLQGAAGELFF. Filled out from reference TRBV2 and TRBJ2-2, the complete variable domain reads EPEVTQTPSHQVTQMGQEVILRCVPISNHLYFYWYRQILGQKVEFLVSFYNNEISEKSEIFDDQFSVERPDGSNFTLKIRSTKLEDSAMYFCASRLQGAAGELFFGEGSRLTVL.